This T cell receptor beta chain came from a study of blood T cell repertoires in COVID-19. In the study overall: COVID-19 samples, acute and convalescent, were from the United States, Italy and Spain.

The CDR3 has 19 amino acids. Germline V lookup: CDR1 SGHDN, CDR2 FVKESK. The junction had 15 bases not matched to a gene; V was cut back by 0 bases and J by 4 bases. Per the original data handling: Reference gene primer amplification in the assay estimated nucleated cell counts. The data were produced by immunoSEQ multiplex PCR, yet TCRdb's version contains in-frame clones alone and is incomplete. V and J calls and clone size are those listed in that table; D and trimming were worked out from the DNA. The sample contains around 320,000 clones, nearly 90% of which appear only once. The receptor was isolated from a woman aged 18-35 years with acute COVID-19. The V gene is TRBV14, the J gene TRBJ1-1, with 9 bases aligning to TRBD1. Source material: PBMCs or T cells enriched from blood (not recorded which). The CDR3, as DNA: TGTGCCAGCAGCCAAGACTACGGGACAGGGTGGGTGAGGGGCACTGAAGCTTTCTTT. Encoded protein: CASSQDYGTGWVRGTEAFF.